One sample yielded the 15 T cell receptor beta chains listed below, sequenced in a study of cytomegalovirus exposure and HLA in healthy donors. With 60 Vbeta and 13 Jbeta primers, the PCR was carried out. Measured with immunoSEQ multiplex PCR; TCRdb has only the in-frame clones, and not every one. The sample lists roughly 150,000 clones; approximately 72% were seen once. Material for sequencing was PBMCs. The receptor set was obtained from a man in his forties in good health and CMV-seronegative.

This clone is a singleton in its sample. The chain combines TRBV29-1 with TRBJ1-1; 7 bases match TRBD1. CDR3 length equals 13 residues. Germline CDR1 SQVTM, CDR2 ANQGSEA. The V and J ends lost 3 bases and 2 bases, in that order; junction bases with no gene match: 3. CDR3 sequence reads: CSVEQGGNTEAFF. The CDR3 DNA follows: TGCAGCGTTGAGCAAGGGGGCAACACTGAAGCTTTCTTT.

CDR3 nucleotide sequence: TGTGCCAGCAGCGTCGACCCAGGGGAAAAACTGTTTTTT. Its translation is CASSVDPGEKLFF. The chain is built from TRBV9 and TRBJ1-4; possible D gene TRBD1, 5 bases. Deletions cut 2 bases from V and 8 bases from J, with 10 bases between. The length of the CDR3 is 13 residues. CDR1 SGDLS and CDR2 YYNGEE come from the germline V gene.

This clone was observed a handful of times. J is TRBJ2-1 and V is TRBV7-9; 9 bases are a match to TRBD2. Trimming at V came to 7 bases and at J to 4 bases, leaving 14 bases not matched to a gene. The CDR3 spans 17 residues. Germline loops: CDR1 SEHNR, CDR2 FQNEAQ (reference sequence). The CDR3 sequence: CASKLTQGLAGYNEQFF. The CDR3 region has the DNA TGTGCCAGCAAACTCACCCAGGGGCTAGCGGGGTACAATGAGCAGTTCTTC.

The V and J genes are TRBV4-1 and TRBJ2-7, with 7 positions matching TRBD1. Germline CDR1 MGHRA, CDR2 YSYEKL. There are 16 residues in the CDR3. Trimming took 3 bases from V and 2 from J; bases not matched to a gene: 10. CDR3 in amino acids: CASSQTTTGQPYEQYF. CDR3 coding DNA: TGCGCCAGCAGCCAGACTACCACGGGACAGCCCTACGAGCAGTACTTC.

The chain joins TRBV6-4 to TRBJ2-2; 9 bases are a match to TRBD1. J gave up 7 bases and V 6 bases, and 12 bases lay outside the gene matches. The CDR3 loop spans 16 amino acids. Germline loops: CDR1 MRHNA, CDR2 SNTAGT. This CDR3 reads CASSPLEQGAGGELFF. CDR3 bases: TGTGCCAGCAGCCCCCTTGAACAGGGGGCCGGCGGGGAGCTGTTTTTT.

This chain links TRBV7-6 with TRBJ2-3, with 10 bases matching TRBD2. Germline V gene lookup returns CDR1 SGHVS and CDR2 FNYEAQ. The CDR3 is 19 amino acids. J lost 0 bases, V lost 2 bases, and 11 bases had no gene match. For the CDR3, the DNA is TGTGCCAGCAGCTTATTTTCACTAGCGGGGCTAACTAGCACAGATACGCAGTATTTT. Amino acids: CASSLFSLAGLTSTDTQYF. The full variable domain, its missing parts supplied by reference TRBV7-6 and TRBJ2-3, is GAGVSQSPRYKVTKRGQDVALRCDPISGHVSLYWYRQALGQGPEFLTYFNYEAQQDKSGLPNDRFSAERPEGSISTLTIQRTEQRDSAMYRCASSLFSLAGLTSTDTQYFGPGTRLTVL.

This chain connects TRBV5-1 to TRBJ2-2; 9 nucleotides line up with TRBD2. Germline CDR1 reads SGHRS; CDR2 reads YFSETQ. The V and J ends lost 9 bases and 1 base, in that order; junction bases with no gene match: 10. The CDR3 is 16 amino acids. The DNA for the CDR3 is TGCGCCACCAACGAGCGGGGGGCCCTGAACACCGGGGAGCTGTTTTTT. Encoded protein: CATNERGALNTGELFF.

The chain employs TRBV5-1 and TRBJ2-7, with a possible D match to TRBD1 (5 bases). CDR3 length: 16 amino acids. V dropped 0 bases and J dropped 1 base, with 14 bases sitting between them. Germline CDR1 and CDR2: SGHRS and YFSETQ. The DNA for the CDR3 is TGCGCCAGCAGCTTGGGAACCAACAGGCTATCCTACGAGCAGTACTTC. Its protein product is CASSLGTNRLSYEQYF.

For this clone: One end of the junction is discordant with germline, which a read error may explain. V usage is TRBV5-1 and J usage is TRBJ2-7, with TRBD1 identical over 10 bases. This CDR3 contains 12 residues. Per germline, CDR1 SGHRS and CDR2 YFSETQ. Written as DNA, the CDR3 is TGCGCCAGCAGCCAGGGACAGGGGCCTCCTAACTTC. It translates to CASSQGQGPPNF.

The V and J genes are TRBV5-1 and TRBJ1-2; D is undetermined. Trimming stripped 3 bases from V and 6 bases from J, with 12 bases between. The CDR3 length is 13 residues. Germline V gene sequence: CDR1 SGHRS, CDR2 YFSETQ. CDR3 bases: TGCGCCAGCAGCTATGGGCCCGGGGATGGCTACACCTTC. It translates to CASSYGPGDGYTF.

Relative to its sample, this clone is medium-sized (0.01 to 0.1%). This chain connects TRBV4-1 to TRBJ2-2; possibly TRBD2 for D (5 bases). Looked up from germline, CDR1 is MGHRA and CDR2 is YSYEKL. Trimming shortened V by 1 base and J by 3 bases, and 9 bases separated the two germline ends. The CDR3 sequence is 15 residues long. The CDR3: CASSQVEEHTGELFF. The CDR3 DNA reads as TGCGCCAGCAGCCAAGTGGAGGAGCACACCGGGGAGCTGTTTTTT.

The chain couples TRBV7-9 to TRBJ2-7, with TRBD1 matching 7 bases. The CDR3 sequence is 15 residues long. The junction had 9 bases not matched to a gene; V was cut back by 6 bases and J by 1 base. Germline V gene lookup returns CDR1 SEHNR and CDR2 FQNEAQ (reference sequence). The DNA of the CDR3 is TGTGCCAGCAGGCTCACCGGGACAGCATCCTACGAGCAGTACTTC. Translating it yields CASRLTGTASYEQYF.

The DNA of the CDR3 is TGTGCCAGCAGCGAGGGGACTATACTCACAGATACGCAGTATTTT. This codes for CASSEGTILTDTQYF. V gene TRBV9 combines with J gene TRBJ2-3, with TRBD2 matching over 7 bases. The CDR3 contains 15 residues. The J segment lost 2 bases and the V segment lost 3 bases, leaving 6 bases of the junction unmatched. Germline CDR1 and CDR2: SGDLS and YYNGEE.

The V gene is TRBV7-2, the J gene TRBJ2-3; 7 bases match TRBD2. Trimming removed 0 bases from V and 6 bases from J; junction bases left unmatched: 9. CDR3 size: 16 residues. In germline, CDR1 is SGHTA, CDR2 FQGNSA. CDR3 protein: CASSLALREGRDTQYF. In DNA, the CDR3 is TGTGCCAGCAGCTTAGCGCTGAGGGAGGGCCGGGATACGCAGTATTTT.

The chain combines TRBV25-1 with TRBJ1-2; 7 bases line up with TRBD1. Germline trimming cut 8 bases from V and 8 bases from J; bases unmatched to any gene: 17. Germline assignment: CDR1 MGHDK and CDR2 SYGVNS. The CDR3 length is 15 residues. The CDR3 is CASSGGDRGRGGYTF. The CDR3 DNA reads as TGTGCCAGCTCCGGGGGAGATAGGGGGCGAGGAGGCTACACCTTC.